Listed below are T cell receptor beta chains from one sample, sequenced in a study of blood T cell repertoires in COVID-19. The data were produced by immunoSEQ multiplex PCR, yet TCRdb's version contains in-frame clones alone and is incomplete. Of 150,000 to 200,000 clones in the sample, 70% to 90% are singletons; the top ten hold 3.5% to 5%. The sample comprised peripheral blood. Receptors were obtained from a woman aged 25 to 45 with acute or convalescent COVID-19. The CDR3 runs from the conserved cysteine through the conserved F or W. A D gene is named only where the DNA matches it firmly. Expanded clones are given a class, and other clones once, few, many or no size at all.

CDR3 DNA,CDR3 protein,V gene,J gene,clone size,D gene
TGTGCCAGCACGCCCGAGGACAGGGGGTCTCACACCTTC,CASTPEDRGSHTF,TRBV28,TRBJ1-2,NA,TRBD1
TGTGCTAGTGGTTTAGCGGGTCGCACCGGGGAGCTGTTTTTT,CASGLAGRTGELFF,TRBV12-5,TRBJ2-2,NA,NA
TGCGCCAGCAGACGGGACAGCGCGAACACCGGGGAGCTGTTTTTT,CASRRDSANTGELFF,TRBV4-1,TRBJ2-2,NA,TRBD1
TGCGCCAGCAGCGGAGTAAGCGCAGATACGCAGTATTTT,CASSGVSADTQYF,TRBV5-1,TRBJ2-3,once,NA
TGTGCCAGCAGCCTCTCTCCCTATGGCTACACCTTC,CASSLSPYGYTF,TRBV5-4,TRBJ1-2,NA,NA
TGTGCCAGTAGTTTCATGGAAGCGGCCTACAATGAGCAGTTCTTC,CASSFMEAAYNEQFF,TRBV19,TRBJ2-1,NA,NA
TGCGCCAGCAGCTTGGGAGGGGGCGCAGGCGGCTACACCTTC,CASSLGGGAGGYTF,TRBV5-1,TRBJ1-2,once,TRBD1
TGTGCCAGCACCGGGATCCCGACAGGGCCTTTTAAAGTTCTCTATGGCTACACCTTC,CASTGIPTGPFKVLYGYTF,TRBV7-2,TRBJ1-2,few,TRBD1
TGTGCCAGCAGTCGACTGAGAACCGGGGAGCTGTTTTTT,CASSRLRTGELFF,TRBV12-3/TRBV12-4,TRBJ2-2,NA,NA
TGTGCCACCAGTGATGCGACAGGGTCGCAGCCCCAGCATTTT,CATSDATGSQPQHF,TRBV24-1,TRBJ1-5,NA,TRBD1
TGCGCCAGCAGTCAAGGACAGGGGGCCTATGGCTACACCTTC,CASSQGQGAYGYTF,TRBV5-1,TRBJ1-2,NA,TRBD1
TGTGCCAGCTATCGAGGGGGCACTGAAGCTTTCTTT,CASYRGGTEAFF,TRBV6-5,TRBJ1-1,NA,NA
TGTGCCAGCAGCTTTAGTAGTGGGGGGGCTTTCTTT,CASSFSSGGAFF,TRBV11-2,TRBJ1-1,NA,NA
TGCGCCAGCAGGGGGATTGGGACAGTCAATTCACCCCTCCACTTT,CASRGIGTVNSPLHF,TRBV5-1,TRBJ1-6,NA,TRBD1
TGTGCCAGCAGTATCGGACACAAGAACACTGAAGCTTTCTTT,CASSIGHKNTEAFF,TRBV3-1/TRBV3-2,TRBJ1-1,NA,NA
TGCGCCAGCGGGGGACAGCGAGGAGAGACCCAGTACTTC,CASGGQRGETQYF,TRBV5-1,TRBJ2-5,NA,TRBD1
TGTGCCAGCAGCTTGTTGGGACTAACCCCGCTTAACTTC,CASSLLGLTPLNF,TRBV7-2,TRBJ2-5,NA,TRBD2
TGTGCCAGCTCCTTCGGTGTTTTCTCCTACAATGAGCAGTTCTTC,CASSFGVFSYNEQFF,TRBV6-5,TRBJ2-1,once,NA
TGTGCCAGCAGCTTCGGACTCACCGCCGGGAATGAGCAGTTCTTC,CASSFGLTAGNEQFF,TRBV11-2,TRBJ2-1,NA,NA
TGTGCCAGCAGCTCTAGGGGAGGACTCGAGACCCAGTACTTC,CASSSRGGLETQYF,TRBV9,TRBJ2-5,NA,NA
TGCAGTGCTAGTAATAGAGGGTACGAGCAGTACTTC,CSASNRGYEQYF,TRBV20-1,TRBJ2-7,NA,NA
TGTGCCAGCAGCTCCAGCATGGAGTTCAACGGAGAAAAACTGTTTTTT,CASSSSMEFNGEKLFF,TRBV7-9,TRBJ1-4,NA,NA
TGTGCCAGCAGCCAGGGACTAAAAAACGAGCAGTACTTC,CASSQGLKNEQYF,TRBV3-1/TRBV3-2,TRBJ2-7,once,TRBD2
TGCGCCAGCAGTGGAACTAGCAATGAGCAGTTCTTC,CASSGTSNEQFF,TRBV10-2,TRBJ2-1,NA,NA
TGTGCCAGCAGTGAACGGGGCAATGAGCAGTTCTTC,CASSERGNEQFF,TRBV6-1,TRBJ2-1,NA,NA
TGTGCCAGCTCACCCCCGGACAAGAACACTGAAGCTTTCTTT,CASSPPDKNTEAFF,TRBV18,TRBJ1-1,once,NA
TGTGCCAGCAGTCGGGGGACACCGAACACCGGGGAGCTGTTTTTT,CASSRGTPNTGELFF,TRBV6-6,TRBJ2-2,NA,NA
TGTGCCTGGAGTGTTCCTGGAGGCCGGGGTTATGGCTACACCTTC,CAWSVPGGRGYGYTF,TRBV30,TRBJ1-2,NA,NA
TGTGCCATCACTAGCGGGAGTTCCAATGAGCAGTTCTTC,CAITSGSSNEQFF,TRBV10-3,TRBJ2-1,NA,TRBD2
TGCGCCAGCAGCTTGGCAGGGAACGAAAAACTGTTTTTT,CASSLAGNEKLFF,TRBV5-1,TRBJ1-4,NA,NA
TGCGCCAGCAGCCGTGGGGAGACTTACGAGCAGTACTTC,CASSRGETYEQYF,TRBV5-1,TRBJ2-7,NA,NA
TGTGCCAGCTCACCGCCGGGACAGGGGGCGGTGAACATTCAGTACTTC,CASSPPGQGAVNIQYF,TRBV18,TRBJ2-4,NA,TRBD1
TGTGCCAGCAGGATGGGACTAGCGGGAATCACAGATACGCAGTATTTT,CASRMGLAGITDTQYF,TRBV27,TRBJ2-3,NA,TRBD2
TGTGCCAGCTCACCAATCGGGGGGCCCGACTATGGCTACACCTTC,CASSPIGGPDYGYTF,TRBV18,TRBJ1-2,NA,NA
TGTGCTAGTGGTTTGGTACTGGGGGAGGCCGGGGAGCTGTTTTTT,CASGLVLGEAGELFF,TRBV12-5,TRBJ2-2,NA,NA
TGTGCCAGCAGCCCCCGGGACAGGGAGGGGGAGCAGTACTTC,CASSPRDREGEQYF,TRBV5-4,TRBJ2-7,NA,TRBD1
TGTGCCAGCAGTCCCTCGAACACCGGGGAGCTGTTTTTT,CASSPSNTGELFF,TRBV28,TRBJ2-2,NA,NA
TGCGCCAGCAGCCAAGGGCTAGCGGACTACGAGCAGTACTTC,CASSQGLADYEQYF,TRBV4-1,TRBJ2-7,few,TRBD2